These T cell receptor beta chains were read from a single sample in a study. TCRdb re-called the RT-PCR reads through MiXCR, storing one row per CDR3 protein. The table includes about 680,000 distinct CDR3 sequences, 14% detected once. Sample: memory CD4+ T cells from blood. These receptors all come from a female donor in good health, serving as a healthy control. CDR3s include the opening cysteine and the closing phenylalanine or tryptophan. A D gene is named only where the DNA matches it firmly. The size entry is marked missing in some rows and otherwise reads once, few, many or a size class.

clone_size cdr3_length j_call v_call d_call cdr3_nt cdr3_aa
many 16 TRBJ1-5 TRBV7-2 TRBD1 TGTGCCAGCAGGTGCGACAGGGAGGATAGGGATCAGCCCCAGCATTTT CASRCDREDRDQPQHF
many 13 TRBJ2-7 TRBV20-1 . TGCAGTGCTAGTATTGCTAACCGTGACGAGCAGTACTTC CSASIANRDEQYF
many 13 TRBJ1-1 TRBV12-3/TRBV12-4 . TGTGCCAGCAGTGACAGTGTGAACACTGAAGCTTTCTTT CASSDSVNTEAFF
few 14 TRBJ1-2 TRBV18 . TGTGCCAGCTCACCAGGGGGACCGGGGAATGGCTACACCTTC CASSPGGPGNGYTF
few 14 TRBJ1-2 TRBV7-2 . TGTGCCAGCAGCTTAGGGGACCCGGCATATGGCTACACCTTC CASSLGDPAYGYTF
. 17 TRBJ1-1 TRBV20-1 TRBD1 TGCAGTGCTAGAGACCCAGGGGGCGCGTTCCTGAACACTGAAGCTTTCTTT CSARDPGGAFLNTEAFF
. 17 TRBJ1-1 TRBV7-6 . TGTGCCAGCAGCCTAACAACCGGGTCTGATGTGAACACTGAAGCTTTCTTT CASSLTTGSDVNTEAFF
. 15 TRBJ2-7 TRBV19 . TGTGCCAGTAGTATTGGGGCAGGGGACCCCTACGAGCAGTACTTC CASSIGAGDPYEQYF
few 13 TRBJ1-2 TRBV20-1 . TGCAGTGCTAGAGATGAGGGGACCTATGGCTACACCTTC CSARDEGTYGYTF
. 14 TRBJ1-5 TRBV20-1 . TGCAGTGCTGCCCCGTCTGGGGGAAGTCAGCCCCAGCATTTT CSAAPSGGSQPQHF
few 16 TRBJ2-3 TRBV4-3 TRBD2 TGCGCCAGCAGCCTCACAGTAGCGGGAGGGGGAGATACGCAGTATTTT CASSLTVAGGGDTQYF
many 15 TRBJ2-2 TRBV20-1 . TGCAGTGCTAGACCTCAGGGGAGGGACACCGGGGAGCTGTTTTTT CSARPQGRDTGELFF
many 14 TRBJ2-7 TRBV29-1 . TGCAGCGTCGATACCCAGCAGGGTGATAGCGAGCAGTACTTC CSVDTQQGDSEQYF
many 13 TRBJ2-1 TRBV5-1 . TGCGCCAGCAGCTTGGCGGGTGTAGGTAAACAGTTCTTC CASSLAGVGKQFF
. 15 TRBJ2-5 TRBV2 . TGTGCCAGCATTCGGGATGGAATGGATGGAGAGACCCAGTACTTC CASIRDGMDGETQYF
. 19 TRBJ2-1 TRBV5-1 TRBD2 TGCGCCAGCAGCGCCCAGATCCTACGACTAGCGGGAGTTGACCATGAGCAGTTCTTC CASSAQILRLAGVDHEQFF
few 14 TRBJ1-2 TRBV4-1 . TGCGCCAGCAGCCAAGAACGGCTCAACTATGGCTACACCTTC CASSQERLNYGYTF
. 15 TRBJ2-1 TRBV19 TRBD2 TGTGCCAGTAGTATGGGGGGACTAGCGGGAGCTGAGCAGTTCTTC CASSMGGLAGAEQFF
. 14 TRBJ2-7 TRBV10-3 TRBD2 TGTGCCATCAGTGTAGGGACTAGCGGATACGAGCAGTACTTC CAISVGTSGYEQYF
many 16 TRBJ2-2 TRBV4-3 . TGCGCCAGCAGATCGTCGCGGGGGCTTTACACCGGGGAGCTGTTTTTT CASRSSRGLYTGELFF
. 15 TRBJ2-3 TRBV20-1 . TGCAGTGCTAGAGATCTAGGGGGGAGCACAGATACGCAGTATTTT CSARDLGGSTDTQYF
few 14 TRBJ1-1 TRBV28 . TGTGCCAGCAGTTCGACAGAGTTGAACACTGAAGCTTTCTTT CASSSTELNTEAFF
many 15 TRBJ1-2 TRBV4-2 TRBD1 TGTGCCAGCAGCGCCTCGGGACAGTTAATCGGTGGCTACACCTTC CASSASGQLIGGYTF
. 16 TRBJ2-1 TRBV5-1 TRBD2 TGCGCCAGCAGCCTCCTCCCCGGGGGGACCTACAATGAGCAGTTCTTC CASSLLPGGTYNEQFF
. 14 TRBJ2-7 TRBV7-2 TRBD1 TGTGCCAGCAGCTCTAGACAGGGGACCTACGAGCAGTACTTC CASSSRQGTYEQYF
. 16 TRBJ1-1 TRBV3-1 . TGTGCCAGCAGCCAAGGGGCCGGGGATGGGAACACTGAAGCTTTCTTT CASSQGAGDGNTEAFF
few 15 TRBJ1-5 TRBV6-2/TRBV6-3 . TGTGCCAGCAGGGACCCCGGGGGCGGCAATCAGCCCCAGCATTTT CASRDPGGGNQPQHF
many 14 TRBJ1-1 TRBV20-1 TRBD1 TGCAGTGCTAGAGGACAGGGAGATAGCACTGAAGCTTTCTTT CSARGQGDSTEAFF
. 13 TRBJ2-1 TRBV14 . TGTGCCAGCAGCCAAGATTTGTACAATGAGCAGTTCTTC CASSQDLYNEQFF
. 17 TRBJ1-5 TRBV27 . TGTGCCAGCAGTTTAAGGGGGGCCATATGGGGCAATCAGCCCCAGCATTTT CASSLRGAIWGNQPQHF
few 13 TRBJ1-1 TRBV5-1 . TGCGCCAGCAGGTATCGTGGTGACACTGAAGCTTTCTTT CASRYRGDTEAFF
. 12 TRBJ2-1 TRBV12-3/TRBV12-4 . TGTGCCAGCAGTTTCGGACGGGCCGAGCAGTTCTTC CASSFGRAEQFF
many 18 TRBJ2-7 TRBV10-3 TRBD2 TGTGCCATCAGTGGGATGATGGGACTAGCGCCCAACTCCTACGAGCAGTACTTC CAISGMMGLAPNSYEQYF
. 17 TRBJ2-7 TRBV7-2 TRBD2 TGTGCCAGCAGCTTAGCGATTAGGGCGGGAGGTTCCTACGAGCAGTACTTC CASSLAIRAGGSYEQYF
few 15 TRBJ2-1 TRBV28 . TGTGCCAGCAGTTTAGGCGGGATAGTTTTGGATGAGCAGTTCTTC CASSLGGIVLDEQFF
. 14 TRBJ2-7 TRBV5-1 TRBD2 TGCGCCAGCCAGCGGGACTTGACTTCCTACGAGCAGTACTTC CASQRDLTSYEQYF
. 13 TRBJ1-2 TRBV20-1 TRBD1 TGCAGCATACAGGGGGATGGCGACTATGGCTACACCTTC CSIQGDGDYGYTF
few 16 TRBJ1-2 TRBV5-1 TRBD1 TGCGCCAGCAGCCCCGGGACAGGGGGCTCCGGCTATGGCTACACCTTC CASSPGTGGSGYGYTF
. 12 TRBJ2-1 TRBV10-3 TRBD1 TGTGCCATCAGCTCTGACAGGGACGAGCAGTTCTTC CAISSDRDEQFF
. 12 TRBJ2-7 TRBV4-1 . TGCGCCAGCAGCCCCGAACAGGGAAGAGTAAACTTC CASSPEQGRVNF
. 13 TRBJ1-1 TRBV10-3 . TGTGCCATCAGCGACAGTTATCGTACTGAAGCTTTCTTT CAISDSYRTEAFF
many 15 TRBJ1-2 TRBV12-3/TRBV12-4 TRBD1 TGTGCCAGCAGTTCCCATACGGACAGGGGACAGGGCTACACCTTC CASSSHTDRGQGYTF
many 14 TRBJ1-1 TRBV24-1 TRBD1 TGTGCCACCAGTGAAGGGACAGGGATAACTGAAGCTTTCTTT CATSEGTGITEAFF
few 17 TRBJ1-1 TRBV6-5 . TGTGCCAGCAGTTACTCGAAAGGGCGGTTTTCGACCACTGAAGCTTTCTTT CASSYSKGRFSTTEAFF
few 13 TRBJ2-5 TRBV2 . TGTGCCAGCAGTCAGAACAGGGAAGAGACCCAGTACTTC CASSQNREETQYF
few 14 TRBJ1-1 TRBV12-3/TRBV12-4 . TGTGCCAGCAGTTTAAGACACCTCGGGGCTGAAGCTTTCTTT CASSLRHLGAEAFF
. 13 TRBJ2-1 TRBV12-3/TRBV12-4 . TGTGCCAGCAGTTCTCTATCAGGGAATGAGCAGTTCTTC CASSSLSGNEQFF
. 16 TRBJ2-7 TRBV7-8 TRBD1 TGTGCCAGCAGCTCCCCTCCGGGACAGGGAGTTGGCGAGCAGTACTTC CASSSPPGQGVGEQYF
. 16 TRBJ2-3 TRBV4-3 TRBD2 TGCGCCAGCAGCCAATTGGCGGGGGGGATATCAGATACGCAGTATTTT CASSQLAGGISDTQYF
many 12 TRBJ1-2 TRBV10-3 . TGTGCCATCAGTGAGCCGAACGGGGCACCCACCTTC CAISEPNGAPTF
many 19 TRBJ2-1 TRBV5-1 . TGCGCCAGCAGCTTGGAGGGCAGCAGCGATCGAAGCTCCTACAATGAGCAGTTCTTC CASSLEGSSDRSSYNEQFF
many 16 TRBJ2-7 TRBV4-3 TRBD1 TGCGCCAGCAGCGACCTAGACCAGGAGACAGGGGGGGAGCAGTACTTC CASSDLDQETGGEQYF